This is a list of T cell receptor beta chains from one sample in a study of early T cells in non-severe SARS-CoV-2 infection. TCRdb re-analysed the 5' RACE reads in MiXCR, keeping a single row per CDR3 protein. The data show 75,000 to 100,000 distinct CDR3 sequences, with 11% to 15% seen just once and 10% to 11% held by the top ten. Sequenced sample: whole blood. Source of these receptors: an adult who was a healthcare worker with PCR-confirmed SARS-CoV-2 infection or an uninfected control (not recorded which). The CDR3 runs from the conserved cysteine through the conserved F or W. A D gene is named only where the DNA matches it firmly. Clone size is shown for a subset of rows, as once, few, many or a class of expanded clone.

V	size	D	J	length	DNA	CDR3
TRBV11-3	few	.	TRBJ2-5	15	TGTGCCAGCAGCGAACGGGGGATGTACCAAGAGACCCAGTACTTC	CASSERGMYQETQYF
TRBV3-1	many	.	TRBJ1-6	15	TGTGCCAGCAGCCAAGATGGGAGTAGGAATTCACCCCTCCACTTT	CASSQDGSRNSPLHF
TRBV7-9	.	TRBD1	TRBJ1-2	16	TGTGCCAGCAGCTTTTACCTGACAGGGGGCTTTAGTGGCTACACCTTC	CASSFYLTGGFSGYTF
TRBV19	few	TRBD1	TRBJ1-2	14	TGTGCCAGTAGTAAAGCGGACAGGCTCGGGGGCTACACCTTC	CASSKADRLGGYTF
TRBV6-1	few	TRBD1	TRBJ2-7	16	TGTGCCAGCACAACCTGGGGACAGCGTGCGGCCTACGAGCAGTACTTC	CASTTWGQRAAYEQYF
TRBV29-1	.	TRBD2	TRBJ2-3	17	TGCAGCGTTGTCAGGGAGACTAGCGGGGCTGGCACAGATACGCAGTATTTT	CSVVRETSGAGTDTQYF
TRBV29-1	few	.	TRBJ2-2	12	TGCAGCGTTGAGGAGGGCACCGGGGAGCTGTTTTTT	CSVEEGTGELFF
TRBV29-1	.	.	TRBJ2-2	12	TGCAGCGTTGCAGGGGCGGGCGGGGAGCTGTTTTTT	CSVAGAGGELFF
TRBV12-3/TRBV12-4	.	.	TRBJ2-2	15	TGTGCCAGCAGATCTACGTTCCCCGGGACCGGGGAGCTGTTTTTT	CASRSTFPGTGELFF
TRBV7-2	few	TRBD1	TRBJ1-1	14	TGTGCCAGCAGCCCGACAGGGGCTAACACTGAAGCTTTCTTT	CASSPTGANTEAFF
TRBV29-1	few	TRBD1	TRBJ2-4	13	TGCAGCGCCCTGACAGGGCCCGAAAACATTCAGTACTTC	CSALTGPENIQYF
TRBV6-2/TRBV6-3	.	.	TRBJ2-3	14	TGTGCCAGCAATCGGGGCACCCGCACAGATACGCAGTATTTT	CASNRGTRTDTQYF
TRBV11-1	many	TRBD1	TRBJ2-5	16	TGTGCCAGCAGCTTCGGCAGGGGGCGTTGGCAAGAGACCCAGTACTTC	CASSFGRGRWQETQYF
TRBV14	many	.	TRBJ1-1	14	TGTGCCAGCAGCCTAGGGGGTATGAACACTGAAGCTTTCTTT	CASSLGGMNTEAFF
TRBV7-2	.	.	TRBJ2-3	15	TGTGCCAGCAGCTTAGGACAGGGAGGAGGATATACGCAGTATTTT	CASSLGQGGGYTQYF
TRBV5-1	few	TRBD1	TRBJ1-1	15	TGCGCCAGCAGCCCAATTTCTCAGGGGGACACTGAAGCTTTCTTT	CASSPISQGDTEAFF
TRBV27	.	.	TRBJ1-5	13	TGTGCCAGCAGTTTTACAGGGAGCCAGCCCCAGCATTTT	CASSFTGSQPQHF
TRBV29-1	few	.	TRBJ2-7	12	TGCAGCGTTTCCAAGGGTGGAGCGGAGCAGTACTTC	CSVSKGGAEQYF
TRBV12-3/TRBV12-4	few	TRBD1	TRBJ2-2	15	TGTGCCAGCAGTTACCGACAGGGGGGCACCGGGGAGCTGTTTTTT	CASSYRQGGTGELFF
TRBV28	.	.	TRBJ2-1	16	TGTGCCAGCAGTTCCCCAGACAGGACACACAGGAATGAGCAGTTCTTC	CASSSPDRTHRNEQFF
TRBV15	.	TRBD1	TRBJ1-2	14	TGTGCCACCAGCAGAGGGGGACAGGGGGATGGCTACACCTTC	CATSRGGQGDGYTF
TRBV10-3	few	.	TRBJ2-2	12	TGTGCCATCAGTGAGGGGGCCGGGGAGCTGTTTTTT	CAISEGAGELFF
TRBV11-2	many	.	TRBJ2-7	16	TGTGCCAGCAGCTTCCCGACAGAAAAACTAACCTACGAGCAGTACTTC	CASSFPTEKLTYEQYF
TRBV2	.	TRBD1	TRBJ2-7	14	TGTGCCAGCAGAGTACAGGGGGCTTCCTACGAGCAGTACTTC	CASRVQGASYEQYF
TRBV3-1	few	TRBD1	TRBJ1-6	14	TGTGCCAGCAGCCCGGACAGGGACGTTTCACCCCTCCACTTT	CASSPDRDVSPLHF
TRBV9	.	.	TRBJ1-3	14	TGTGTCAGCAGCGTAGGAGACTCTGGAAACACCATATATTTT	CVSSVGDSGNTIYF
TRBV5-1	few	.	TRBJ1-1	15	TGCGCCAGCAGCTTGGAAGGGACATTGAACACTGAAGCTTTCTTT	CASSLEGTLNTEAFF
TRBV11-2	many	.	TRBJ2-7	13	TGTGCCAGCAGCAATCCCCAGAGCGTCGAGCAGTACTTC	CASSNPQSVEQYF
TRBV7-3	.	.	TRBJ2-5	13	TGTGCCAGCAGCTTAGGGGGTTTGGAGACCCAGTACTTC	CASSLGGLETQYF
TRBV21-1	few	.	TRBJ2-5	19	TGTGCCAGCAGCAAATCGATCCCTAGCGAGGGAGGTGGGCAAGAGACCCAGTACTTC	CASSKSIPSEGGGQETQYF
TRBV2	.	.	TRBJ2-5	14	TGTGCCAGCATGTTCGGGTTCAGGGAAGAGACCCAGTACTTC	CASMFGFREETQYF
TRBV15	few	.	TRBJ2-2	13	TGTGCCACCAGCAGCGGGCGCACCGGGGAGCTGTTTTTT	CATSSGRTGELFF
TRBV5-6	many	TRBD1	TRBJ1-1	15	TGTGCCAGCAGCTTGGCGGGGACAGGGAACACTGAAGCTTTCTTT	CASSLAGTGNTEAFF
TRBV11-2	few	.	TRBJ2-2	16	TGTGCCAGCAGTCCACGGGACGGGTTATCAACCGGGGAGCTGTTTTTT	CASSPRDGLSTGELFF
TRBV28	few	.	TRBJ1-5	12	TGTGCAGGGGGGAGTGGCAATCAGCCCCAGCATTTT	CAGGSGNQPQHF
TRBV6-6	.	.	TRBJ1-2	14	TGTGCCAGCAGTTACTCGGACCGGCCCTATGGCTACACCTTC	CASSYSDRPYGYTF
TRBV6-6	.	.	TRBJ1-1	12	TGTGCCAGCAGTTACACGGGGATTGAAGCTTTCTTT	CASSYTGIEAFF
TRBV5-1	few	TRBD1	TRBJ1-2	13	TGCGCCAGCAGCGTGACAGGGGCACTGCTCTACACCTTC	CASSVTGALLYTF
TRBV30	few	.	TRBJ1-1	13	TGTGCCTGGACCAGGCCCCAGAACACTGAAGCTTTCTTT	CAWTRPQNTEAFF
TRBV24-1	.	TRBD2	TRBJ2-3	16	TGTGCCACCAGTGAGACGACTAGCGCCAGCACAGATACGCAGTATTTT	CATSETTSASTDTQYF
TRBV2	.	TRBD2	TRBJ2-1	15	TGTGCCAGCAGTGCTGATAGCGGGGGCTACAATGAGCAGTTCTTC	CASSADSGGYNEQFF
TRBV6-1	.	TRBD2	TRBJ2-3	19	TGTGCCAGCAGTCTCCGACTAGCGGGGGGGAATTCTCTAACAGATACGCAGTATTTT	CASSLRLAGGNSLTDTQYF
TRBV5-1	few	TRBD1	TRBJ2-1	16	TGCGCCAGCAGCTTGGAGGGGGACAGGGCCTTAAATGAGCAGTTCTTC	CASSLEGDRALNEQFF
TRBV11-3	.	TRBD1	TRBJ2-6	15	TGTGCCAGCAGCCTGACAGGGCGTGGGGCCAACGTCCTGACTTTC	CASSLTGRGANVLTF
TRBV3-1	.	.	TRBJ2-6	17	TGTGCCAGCAGGCTGTGGGTCGCCCCCTCTGGGGCCAACGTCCTGACTTTC	CASRLWVAPSGANVLTF